The subject of this entry is one T cell receptor beta chain. The data belong to a study of blood T cell repertoires in COVID-19. Study context: Specimens from acute and convalescent COVID-19 originated in the United States, Italy and Spain. T cells, B-cell-depleted T cells, or PBMCs supplied cDNA or gDNA.

Per the authors' pipeline: Amplification of reference gene primers provided the estimated nucleated cell counts. The assay was immunoSEQ multiplex PCR, and TCRdb's table has in-frame clones only and misses some. V and J calls and clone size come straight from that table; D and trimming were deduced from the DNA. Of under 500,000 clones detected, 75% to 90% appear once; the ten largest clones hold more than 4%. The clonotype comes from a woman aged 25-40 years with acute or convalescent COVID-19. The material sequenced was peripheral blood.

The CDR3 DNA follows: TGTGCCAGCAGCCCAACAGGGGTCGGGGCAGATACGCAGTATTTT. Its translation is CASSPTGVGADTQYF. The rearrangement links TRBV5-5 to TRBJ2-3; 7 bases fit TRBD1. The CDR3 runs to 15 residues. With V trimmed by 4 bases and J by 4 bases, 9 bases remained unmatched. Germline CDR1 reads SGHKS; CDR2 reads YYEKEE (reference sequence). The variable domain in full, with the rest retrieved from reference TRBV5-5 and TRBJ2-3, is DAGVTQSPTHLIKTRGQQVTLRCSPISGHKSVSWYQQVLGQGPQFIFQYYEKEERGRGNFPDRFSARQFPNYSSELNVNALLLGDSALYLCASSPTGVGADTQYFGPGTRLTVL.